Listed below are T cell receptor beta chains from one sample, sequenced in a study of blood T cell repertoires in COVID-19. Sequencing was performed with immunoSEQ multiplex PCR; in TCRdb, only in-frame clones are kept and a portion is missing. The sample consists of fewer than 70,000 clones, 84% of them appearing once. Sequenced sample: peripheral blood. The receptors shown here come from a human donor in a cohort sampled during active COVID-19. Each CDR3 is given with its conserved first and last residue. The D gene is left open where the match is weak. Clone size is stated in some rows and not others, as once, few, many or a class when expanded.

v_gene,abundance,j_gene,d_gene,len,CDR3nt,CDR3aa
TRBV18,NA,TRBJ2-1,TRBD2,14,TGTGCCAGCTCACCGGGACTAGGGTTGAATGAGCAGTTCTTC,CASSPGLGLNEQFF
TRBV19,NA,TRBJ1-2,NA,14,TGTGCCAGTAGTATTCTGGAGGGACTGGGTGGCTACACCTTC,CASSILEGLGGYTF
TRBV20-1,once,TRBJ1-1,TRBD1,15,TGCAGTGCTAGTGAGGGACAGACCATGAACACTGAAGCTTTCTTT,CSASEGQTMNTEAFF
TRBV5-4,NA,TRBJ2-3,NA,14,TGTGCCAGCAGCTTGGGAGGGTACACAGATACGCAGTATTTT,CASSLGGYTDTQYF
TRBV28,NA,TRBJ1-5,NA,14,TGTGCCAGCAGTTTCCCTGACAGGTATCAGCCCCAGCATTTT,CASSFPDRYQPQHF
TRBV5-1,NA,TRBJ2-1,TRBD1,15,TGCGCCAGCACTAGAGACAGGGGTTCCTACAATGAGCAGTTCTTC,CASTRDRGSYNEQFF
TRBV24-1,NA,TRBJ2-7,NA,13,TGTGCCACCAGTGATTTCCCAGGCTCCGAGCAGTACTTC,CATSDFPGSEQYF
TRBV7-2,NA,TRBJ1-2,TRBD1,15,TGTGCCAGCAGCTCGGGACAGGGGCTAAACTATGGCTACACCTTC,CASSSGQGLNYGYTF
TRBV19,NA,TRBJ2-2,TRBD2,17,TGTGCCAGTAGTATAGTTGGACTAGCGGGAGCCACCGGGGAGCTGTTTTTT,CASSIVGLAGATGELFF
TRBV28,NA,TRBJ2-7,NA,11,TGTGCCAGCAGCCCAAAATACGAGCAGTACTTC,CASSPKYEQYF
TRBV7-9,few,TRBJ2-7,NA,17,TGTGCCAGCAGCTCTTCGCGTGTCGGGAAGGTATCCTACGAGCAGTACTTC,CASSSSRVGKVSYEQYF
TRBV18,NA,TRBJ2-1,TRBD1,16,TGTGCCAGCCTCCCCGGGACAGGGACCTCCTACAATGAGCAGTTCTTC,CASLPGTGTSYNEQFF
TRBV11-3,NA,TRBJ2-3,TRBD1,14,TGTGCCAGCAGCGACGGGACAGACACAGATACGCAGTATTTT,CASSDGTDTDTQYF
TRBV6-5,NA,TRBJ2-7,TRBD1,15,TGTGCCAGCAGTTACTTGTCAGGGGGCGCGTCCGAGCAGTACTTC,CASSYLSGGASEQYF
TRBV2,NA,TRBJ2-7,TRBD1,15,TGTGCCAGCAGTGACAACTCGGGACAGATTTACGAGCAGTACTTC,CASSDNSGQIYEQYF
TRBV29-1,NA,TRBJ1-4,NA,14,TGCAGCGCCTCCACGACTGCAACTAATGAAAAACTGTTTTTT,CSASTTATNEKLFF